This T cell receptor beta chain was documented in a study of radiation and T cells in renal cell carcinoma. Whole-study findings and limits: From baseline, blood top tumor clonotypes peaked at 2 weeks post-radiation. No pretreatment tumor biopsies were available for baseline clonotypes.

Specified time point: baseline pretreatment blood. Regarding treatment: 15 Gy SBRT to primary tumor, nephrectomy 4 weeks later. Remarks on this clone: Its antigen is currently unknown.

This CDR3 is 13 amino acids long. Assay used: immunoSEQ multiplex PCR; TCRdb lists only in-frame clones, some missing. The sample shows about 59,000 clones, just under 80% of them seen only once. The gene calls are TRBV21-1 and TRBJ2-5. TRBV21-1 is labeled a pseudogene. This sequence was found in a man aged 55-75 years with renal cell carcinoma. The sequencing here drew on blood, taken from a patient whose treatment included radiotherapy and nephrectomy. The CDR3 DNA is TGTGCCAGCTGGGGGTCCGGTCAGGGGACCCAGTACTTC. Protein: CASWGSGQGTQYF.